This is a list of T cell receptor beta chains from one sample in a study of shared clonotypes between healthy human individuals. The data were produced by immunoSEQ multiplex PCR, yet TCRdb's version contains in-frame clones alone and is incomplete. The sample lists millions of clones, 80% to 95% occurring once. Sequenced sample: naive CD4+ T cells from PBMCs. These TCRs come from a man between 18 and 29 years old in good health. Some clones in this sample may be carry-over from other donors' samples. CDR3s include the opening cysteine and the closing phenylalanine or tryptophan. The D gene is left open where the match is weak. Part of the rows lack a size; the others show once, few, many or a class for expanded clones.

j_call: TRBJ1-3; d_call: -; clone_size: -; v_call: TRBV7-2; cdr3_aa: CASSFGAVSSGNTIYF; cdr3_nt: TGTGCCAGCAGCTTCGGGGCAGTCAGCTCTGGAAACACCATATATTTT
j_call: TRBJ1-2; d_call: TRBD1; clone_size: -; v_call: TRBV10-3; cdr3_aa: CAISGEDRGDGYTF; cdr3_nt: TGTGCCATCAGTGGGGAGGACAGGGGAGATGGCTACACCTTC
j_call: TRBJ2-2; d_call: TRBD2; clone_size: -; v_call: TRBV2; cdr3_aa: CASSELLAENTGELFF; cdr3_nt: TGTGCCAGCAGTGAATTACTAGCGGAGAACACCGGGGAGCTGTTTTTT
j_call: TRBJ2-4; d_call: TRBD1; clone_size: -; v_call: TRBV18; cdr3_aa: CASSPDRGENIQYF; cdr3_nt: TGTGCCAGCTCACCTGACAGGGGTGAAAACATTCAGTACTTC
j_call: TRBJ2-7; d_call: TRBD2; clone_size: -; v_call: TRBV28; cdr3_aa: CASFRTSGRAVEQYF; cdr3_nt: TGTGCCAGCTTTCGAACTAGCGGGAGGGCCGTCGAGCAGTACTTC
j_call: TRBJ2-1; d_call: -; clone_size: -; v_call: TRBV11-3; cdr3_aa: CASSSLLGVEQFF; cdr3_nt: TGTGCCAGCAGCTCGTTATTGGGGGTTGAGCAGTTCTTC
j_call: TRBJ1-1; d_call: -; clone_size: -; v_call: TRBV10-3; cdr3_aa: CAISGTGNTEAFF; cdr3_nt: TGTGCCATCAGCGGGACTGGGAACACTGAAGCTTTCTTT
j_call: TRBJ1-4; d_call: TRBD1; clone_size: -; v_call: TRBV5-1; cdr3_aa: CASSSGQAANEKLFF; cdr3_nt: TGCGCCAGCAGCTCGGGACAGGCCGCTAATGAAAAACTGTTTTTT
j_call: TRBJ1-5; d_call: -; clone_size: -; v_call: TRBV4-1; cdr3_aa: CASSQSGRSNQPQHF; cdr3_nt: TGCGCCAGCAGCCAATCAGGGCGGAGCAATCAGCCCCAGCATTTT
j_call: TRBJ2-3; d_call: -; clone_size: -; v_call: TRBV6-1; cdr3_aa: CASAPRSGSTDTQYF; cdr3_nt: TGTGCCAGCGCGCCAAGAAGCGGAAGCACAGATACGCAGTATTTT
j_call: TRBJ2-1; d_call: TRBD1; clone_size: -; v_call: TRBV25-1; cdr3_aa: CASSETGQGRDNEQFF; cdr3_nt: TGTGCCAGCAGTGAAACGGGACAGGGGCGTGACAATGAGCAGTTCTTC
j_call: TRBJ1-1; d_call: TRBD1; clone_size: -; v_call: TRBV28; cdr3_aa: CASSPTGKNTEAFF; cdr3_nt: TGTGCCAGCAGTCCGACAGGGAAGAACACTGAAGCTTTCTTT
j_call: TRBJ1-1; d_call: -; clone_size: -; v_call: TRBV7-9; cdr3_aa: CASSDRTEGTEAFF; cdr3_nt: TGTGCCAGCAGCGATAGGACAGAGGGGACTGAAGCTTTCTTT
j_call: TRBJ2-3; d_call: TRBD2; clone_size: -; v_call: TRBV7-6; cdr3_aa: CASSLVRGDTDTQYF; cdr3_nt: TGTGCCAGCAGCTTAGTTCGGGGGGACACAGATACGCAGTATTTT
j_call: TRBJ2-7; d_call: TRBD1; clone_size: -; v_call: TRBV4-1; cdr3_aa: CASSPGTGVSYEQYF; cdr3_nt: TGCGCCAGCAGCCCCGGGACAGGGGTATCCTACGAGCAGTACTTC
j_call: TRBJ2-6; d_call: TRBD1; clone_size: -; v_call: TRBV4-3; cdr3_aa: CASSHSTGGNSGANVLTF; cdr3_nt: TGCGCCAGCAGCCATTCGACAGGGGGAAACTCTGGGGCCAACGTCCTGACTTTC
j_call: TRBJ2-7; d_call: -; clone_size: -; v_call: TRBV5-1; cdr3_aa: CASPVDSYEQYF; cdr3_nt: TGCGCCAGCCCTGTAGACTCCTACGAGCAGTACTTC
j_call: TRBJ2-3; d_call: TRBD2; clone_size: -; v_call: TRBV15; cdr3_aa: CATRKTSGSGVADTQYF; cdr3_nt: TGTGCCACGAGGAAGACTAGCGGGAGCGGAGTCGCAGATACGCAGTATTTT
j_call: TRBJ1-3; d_call: -; clone_size: -; v_call: TRBV28; cdr3_aa: CASSSLVGALTSYSGNTIYF; cdr3_nt: TGTGCCAGCAGTTCACTCGTTGGAGCACTCACGTCTTACTCTGGAAACACCATATATTTT
j_call: TRBJ1-1; d_call: -; clone_size: -; v_call: TRBV6-1; cdr3_aa: CASSETRVGTEAFF; cdr3_nt: TGTGCCAGCAGTGAGACCAGGGTGGGCACTGAAGCTTTCTTT
j_call: TRBJ1-1; d_call: TRBD1; clone_size: -; v_call: TRBV11-1; cdr3_aa: CASSLEGAGSTEAFF; cdr3_nt: TGTGCCAGCAGCTTAGAGGGGGCGGGGAGCACTGAAGCTTTCTTT
j_call: TRBJ2-7; d_call: -; clone_size: -; v_call: TRBV7-5; cdr3_aa: CVRSLGTGEDYEQYF; cdr3_nt: TGTGTCAGAAGCTTAGGGACAGGGGAAGACTACGAGCAGTACTTC
j_call: TRBJ1-4; d_call: -; clone_size: -; v_call: TRBV5-1; cdr3_aa: CASSSGTKATNEKLFF; cdr3_nt: TGCGCCAGCAGCTCCGGGACAAAGGCAACTAATGAAAAACTGTTTTTT
j_call: TRBJ2-7; d_call: -; clone_size: -; v_call: TRBV20-1; cdr3_aa: CSAPHRVEQYF; cdr3_nt: TGCAGTGCGCCCCACAGGGTCGAGCAGTACTTC
j_call: TRBJ2-2; d_call: -; clone_size: -; v_call: TRBV14; cdr3_aa: CASSDLRQSGELFF; cdr3_nt: TGTGCCAGCAGCGACCTTAGACAGTCCGGGGAGCTGTTTTTT
j_call: TRBJ2-7; d_call: -; clone_size: few; v_call: TRBV28; cdr3_aa: CASSLNRGVISYEQYF; cdr3_nt: TGTGCCAGCAGTTTAAATCGGGGAGTAATTTCCTACGAGCAGTACTTC
j_call: TRBJ2-2; d_call: -; clone_size: -; v_call: TRBV6-5; cdr3_aa: CASGEVGELFF; cdr3_nt: TGTGCCAGCGGGGAAGTCGGGGAGCTGTTTTTT
j_call: TRBJ2-7; d_call: TRBD2; clone_size: -; v_call: TRBV27; cdr3_aa: CASTSKARGSGVLPFEQYF; cdr3_nt: TGTGCCAGCACCTCTAAGGCCCGGGGGAGCGGGGTCCTTCCTTTCGAGCAGTACTTC
j_call: TRBJ2-2; d_call: TRBD2; clone_size: -; v_call: TRBV7-6; cdr3_aa: CASSLQAGGIGELFF; cdr3_nt: TGTGCCAGCAGCTTACAGGCGGGAGGGATCGGGGAGCTGTTTTTT
j_call: TRBJ2-1; d_call: TRBD2; clone_size: once; v_call: TRBV2; cdr3_aa: CASSEGRAGGPREQFF; cdr3_nt: TGTGCCAGCAGTGAAGGAAGGGCGGGAGGGCCCCGTGAGCAGTTCTTC
j_call: TRBJ2-6; d_call: -; clone_size: -; v_call: TRBV2; cdr3_aa: CASAIHRDPGANVLTF; cdr3_nt: TGTGCCAGCGCGATTCACAGGGACCCTGGGGCCAACGTCCTGACTTTC
j_call: TRBJ2-7; d_call: TRBD2; clone_size: -; v_call: TRBV27; cdr3_aa: CASRAGLAGVYEQYF; cdr3_nt: TGTGCCAGCAGGGCCGGACTAGCGGGAGTCTACGAGCAGTACTTC
j_call: TRBJ1-2; d_call: -; clone_size: -; v_call: TRBV29-1; cdr3_aa: CSADRNYGYTF; cdr3_nt: TGCAGCGCCGACCGTAACTATGGCTACACCTTC
j_call: TRBJ2-5; d_call: -; clone_size: -; v_call: TRBV30; cdr3_aa: CAWSTGSETQYF; cdr3_nt: TGTGCCTGGAGCACAGGGTCGGAGACCCAGTACTTC
j_call: TRBJ2-1; d_call: -; clone_size: -; v_call: TRBV27; cdr3_aa: CASSSSPWQTYNEQFF; cdr3_nt: TGTGCCAGCAGTTCCTCCCCGTGGCAGACCTACAATGAGCAGTTCTTC
j_call: TRBJ2-7; d_call: -; clone_size: once; v_call: TRBV19; cdr3_aa: CASSSGGAGEQYF; cdr3_nt: TGTGCCAGTTCCTCGGGGGGCGCGGGCGAGCAGTACTTC